This T cell receptor beta chain was obtained from a study of post-analysis software for immune sequencing data. Germline lookup yields CDR1 DFQATT and CDR2 SNEGSKA (reference sequence). CDR3 size: 15 residues. The study's findings and limits: In patients, about five TRBV segments were more frequent than in controls, with TRBV5-6, TRBV5-1 and TRBV20-1 among them.

This clonotype was observed a single time. Its antigen is undetermined. TCR beta cDNA libraries had unique molecular identifiers. MiXCR was run by TCRdb on the PCR reads, yielding one entry per CDR3 protein. The data show about 770,000 distinct CDR3 sequences, about 45% seen once. Sequenced input: blood. This sequence was found in a girl between 5 and 17 years old with multiple sclerosis. The V and J genes are TRBV20-1 and TRBJ2-4, with TRBD2 matching 10 bases. Gene TRBJ2-5 matches the end of the DNA better, so the J call may be wrong. The CDR3 reads CSARPSGGGHGTQYF. In DNA, the CDR3 is TGCAGTGCTAGACCTAGCGGGGGCGGACACGGGACCCAGTACTTC.